Listed below are T cell receptor beta chains from one sample, sequenced in a study of cytotoxic CD8 clonotypes in ibrutinib-treated CLL. The table came from immunoSEQ multiplex PCR; TCRdb's copy has only in-frame clones and leaves some out. Of about 130,000 clones listed, approximately 80% are singletons. The specimen comprised PBMCs, sampled after 12 months of ibrutinib treatment. The receptors shown here come from a human donor with chronic lymphocytic leukemia. CDR3s include the opening cysteine and the closing phenylalanine or tryptophan. The D gene is left open where the match is weak. Some rows have no size entry. The others give once, few or many, or a class for an expanded clone.

TRBJ2-7,TRBV7-2,NA,NA,CASSLTDSEGGYEQYF,TGTGCCAGCAGCTTGACGGACAGCGAAGGTGGTTACGAGCAGTACTTC
TRBJ1-1,TRBV18,few,TRBD1,CASSPVDARGPTEAFF,TGTGCCAGCTCACCAGTCGATGCCAGGGGGCCCACTGAAGCTTTCTTT
TRBJ2-3,TRBV19,NA,TRBD2,CATATSGRKDFSTDTQYF,TGTGCCACCGCGACTAGCGGGAGGAAAGACTTTAGCACAGATACGCAGTATTTT
TRBJ2-7,TRBV6-5,NA,NA,CASSSGWREQYF,TGTGCCAGCAGTTCCGGGTGGAGGGAGCAGTACTTC
TRBJ2-2,TRBV4-2,NA,NA,CASSRNSGVTGELFF,TGTGCCAGCAGCCGGAATTCAGGGGTCACCGGGGAGCTGTTTTTT
TRBJ1-2,TRBV19,NA,NA,CASTIGVHGYGYTF,TGTGCCAGTACCATTGGGGTCCATGGGTATGGCTACACCTTC
TRBJ2-7,TRBV6-1,NA,TRBD1,CASSEWGQGVNKQYF,TGTGCCAGCAGTGAATGGGGACAGGGGGTAAATAAGCAGTACTTC
TRBJ1-1,TRBV4-1,few,NA,CASSFRLLGGTEAFF,TGCGCCAGCAGCTTCCGACTTCTCGGCGGCACTGAAGCTTTCTTT
TRBJ2-3,TRBV7-9,NA,TRBD2,CASRTSGSADTQYF,TGTGCCAGCAGGACTAGCGGGAGCGCAGATACGCAGTATTTT
TRBJ1-2,TRBV6-5,NA,TRBD1,CASSRQGGSGYTF,TGTGCCAGCAGCCGACAGGGCGGCTCTGGCTACACCTTC
TRBJ2-5,TRBV5-6,NA,NA,CASSLGAFGETQYF,TGTGCCAGCAGCTTGGGGGCGTTTGGGGAGACCCAGTACTTC
TRBJ2-5,TRBV7-6,NA,NA,CASSLARGFRETQYF,TGTGCCAGCAGCTTAGCAAGAGGGTTTAGAGAGACCCAGTACTTC
TRBJ2-5,TRBV11-2,NA,TRBD2,CASSYSGIQETQYF,TGTGCCAGCAGCTATAGCGGGATCCAAGAGACCCAGTACTTC
TRBJ1-2,TRBV6-5,NA,TRBD1,CASSLTGSHYGYTF,TGTGCCAGCAGTCTGACAGGGTCCCACTATGGCTACACCTTC
TRBJ2-5,TRBV2,once,TRBD2,CASRTSGVYQETQYF,TGTGCCAGCAGAACTAGCGGAGTGTACCAAGAGACCCAGTACTTC
TRBJ2-7,TRBV18,few,NA,CASSPSGGAYEQYF,TGTGCCAGCTCACCGTCCGGCGGAGCCTACGAGCAGTACTTC